Below are 26 T cell receptor beta chains sequenced from a single sample in a study of blood T cell repertoires in COVID-19 (dated by TCRdb to about 2020). Library preparation employed the immunoSEQ multiplex PCR assay. The table was pulled from immuneACCESS by TCRdb, which kept in-frame rearrangements only. Such tables lose some clones; where checked, under half of the loss comes from unresolved V genes, and the rest has no known cause. The sample table records 450,000 to 500,000 clones; approximately 85% of these occur just once. The top ten hold roughly 3.1% of the sample. The sample taken for sequencing was peripheral blood. The receptor source for this set is a human donor in a cohort sampled during active COVID-19.

This chain links TRBV27 with TRBJ2-7; TRBD1 matches at 7 bases. CDR3 size: 16 residues. V trimming: 1 base; J trimming: 5 bases; junction bases outside the gene matches: 11. Germline values: CDR1 MNHEY, CDR2 SMNVEV (reference sequence). In DNA form, the CDR3 reads TGTGCCAGCAGTTTATTAACCTCGACAGGGTTCCACGAGCAGTACTTC. It yields the protein CASSLLTSTGFHEQYF.

This chain links TRBV3-1 (or the pseudogene TRBV3-2) with TRBJ1-1, with D unresolved. CDR1 and CDR2 from the germline V gene are LGHDT and YNNKEL (reference sequence). The CDR3 consists of 14 residues. V was clipped by 8 bases and J by 4 bases, with 17 bases between them. DNA for the CDR3: TGTGCCAGCCACCCCAAAGGGCGGGTCACTGAAGCTTTCTTT. This translates into CASHPKGRVTEAFF.

This clone was picked up one time. V is TRBV7-2 and J is TRBJ2-7; 11 bases map to TRBD2. The V gene's germline CDR1 is SGHTA and CDR2 FQGNSA. The CDR3 runs to 16 residues. The trim removed 1 base at V and 4 bases at J, leaving 6 bases unmatched. This CDR3 reads CASSLERLAGGYEQYF. CDR3 bases: TGTGCCAGCAGCTTAGAGCGGCTAGCGGGGGGATACGAGCAGTACTTC.

The chain is built from TRBV11-1 and TRBJ2-3, with 8 positions matching TRBD2. CDR1 and CDR2 from the germline V gene are SGHAT and FQDESV (reference sequence). The CDR3 extends over 15 amino acids. Losses at the gene ends were 5 bases for V and 3 bases for J; bases not matched to a gene: 7. DNA for the CDR3: TGTGCCAGCAGCCGGGGGGGGAGTACTACAGATACGCAGTATTTT. Translating gives CASSRGGSTTDTQYF.

The chain links TRBV6-2 or TRBV6-3 to TRBJ2-1, with D possibly TRBD1 on 5 matching bases. The CDR3 has 14 residues. Deletions cut 4 bases from V and 5 bases from J, with 12 bases between. The germline V gene encodes CDR1 MNHEY and CDR2 SVGEGT. CDR3 amino acids: CASSLEAGHNEQFF. Written as DNA, the CDR3 is TGTGCCAGCAGTTTAGAGGCAGGGCACAATGAGCAGTTCTTC.

J is TRBJ1-5 and V is TRBV19; unclear D gene. The germline V and J ends were trimmed by 3 bases and 5 bases, with 11 bases remaining between them. The germline V gene encodes CDR1 LNHDA and CDR2 SQIVND (reference sequence). This CDR3 contains 14 residues. CDR3 residues: CASSIRGHDQPQHF. The CDR3 region has the DNA TGTGCCAGTAGTATCAGAGGGCACGATCAGCCCCAGCATTTT.

The V and J genes are TRBV18 and TRBJ1-1; D is possibly TRBD1 (5 bases). The CDR3 has 13 amino acids. V gave up 3 bases and J gave up 4 bases, with 9 bases separating them. Germline loops: CDR1 KGHSH, CDR2 LQKENI. CDR3 in amino acids: CASSPLGGTEAFF. CDR3 DNA: TGTGCCAGCTCACCTCTCGGGGGCACTGAAGCTTTCTTT.

This clone was observed a handful of times. The rearrangement uses TRBV4-2 and TRBJ1-3; tentatively, D is TRBD1 (5 bases). There are 15 residues in the CDR3. CDR1 LGHNA and CDR2 YNFKEQ come from the germline V gene. Trimming took 0 bases from V and 0 from J, leaving 6 bases between them. The CDR3: CASSQDRASGNTIYF. The CDR3 coding sequence is TGTGCCAGCAGCCAAGACAGGGCCTCTGGAAACACCATATATTTT.

J is TRBJ1-1 and V is TRBV19; no reliable D call. The CDR3 has 13 amino acids. Per germline, CDR1 LNHDA and CDR2 SQIVND (reference sequence). V was pared by 0 bases and J by 1 base, with 3 bases between. The CDR3 region has the DNA TGTGCCAGTAGTATAGACCAGAACACTGAAGCTTTCTTT. Its translation: CASSIDQNTEAFF.

The genes are TRBV28 and TRBJ2-2; TRBD2 might be the D (6 bases). Germline assignment: CDR1 MDHEN and CDR2 SYDVKM. The ends were cut back, 3 bases at V and 1 base at J, with 12 bases in the middle. This CDR3 is 16 amino acids long. Written as DNA, the CDR3 is TGTGCCAGCAGTTTTGTAACCGGGAGGAACACCGGGGAGCTGTTTTTT. It encodes CASSFVTGRNTGELFF.

The chain joins TRBV30 to TRBJ1-5, with 7 nucleotides matching TRBD1. Trimming removed 7 bases from V and 0 bases from J; junction bases left unmatched: 3. The CDR3 has 13 amino acids. CDR1 is GTSNPN, CDR2 SVGIG, per germline (reference sequence). Here the CDR3 DNA reads TGTGCCTCCCAGGGGGATAGCAATCAGCCCCAGCATTTT. The encoded protein is CASQGDSNQPQHF.

CDR3 amino acids: CASSWGLAEQFF. The CDR3, as DNA: TGTGCCAGCAGCTGGGGACTTGCTGAGCAGTTCTTC. The chain couples TRBV7-9 to TRBJ2-1; a weak D match, TRBD2 (6 bases). Germline V gene sequence: CDR1 SEHNR, CDR2 FQNEAQ (reference sequence). Trimming cost V 4 bases and J 9 bases, with 10 bases left between them. CDR3 length equals 12 residues.

This clone has only one observation. The rearrangement uses TRBV7-2 and TRBJ2-7, with D perhaps TRBD2 (5 bases). Germline V gene data show CDR1 as SGHTA and CDR2 as FQGNSA. V shed 1 base and J shed 7 bases, with 17 bases lying between them. This CDR3 region has 15 residues. In DNA, the CDR3 is TGTGCCAGCAGCTTAGAGAAGAGGGCGCTCGGGGAGCAGTACTTC. Protein: CASSLEKRALGEQYF.

This sequence joins TRBV7-3 and TRBJ2-2, with 7 bases aligning to TRBD2. V lost 5 bases, J lost 2 bases, and 8 bases stayed unmatched. The CDR3 length is 16 residues. Germline V CDR1 and CDR2: SGHTA, FQGTGA. The CDR3 coding sequence is TGTGCCAGCAGCCGATTGAGGGAGGGTAACACCGGGGAGCTGTTTTTT. Translated: CASSRLREGNTGELFF.

This clone was observed once. The chain uses TRBV10-3 and TRBJ2-7, with 11 bases aligning to TRBD1. Per germline, CDR1 ENHRY and CDR2 SYGVKD. The ends lost 8 bases at V and 6 bases at J; junction bases unmatched: 18. The CDR3 is 17 amino acids. CDR3 coding DNA: TGTGCCATCGAATCCGCGACGGGACAGGGGGTCCGTGGCGAGCAGTACTTC. Translated: CAIESATGQGVRGEQYF.

This clone was counted between two and nine times. The gene calls are TRBV6-5 and TRBJ1-6; TRBD1 might be the D (5 bases). Trimming took off 10 bases at V and 7 bases at J, with 20 bases between the two ends. Germline V CDR1 and CDR2: MNHEY, SVGAGI. CDR3 length equals 15 residues. The CDR3 sequence: CATTGIVGGNSPLHF. The CDR3 region has the DNA TGTGCCACCACCGGAATCGTCGGGGGGAATTCACCCCTCCACTTT.

The rearrangement uses TRBV7-2 and TRBJ1-2, with D tentatively TRBD1 (6 bases). The CDR3 totals 15 residues. V shed 7 bases and J shed 8 bases, with 23 bases lying between them. The germline CDR1 and CDR2 sequences are SGHTA and FQGNSA. Here the CDR3 DNA reads TGTGCCAGCAAGGGGAGCGGGGGGCGAACGGAGGGCTACACCTTC. Protein: CASKGSGGRTEGYTF. The full variable domain, completed using reference TRBV7-2 and TRBJ1-2, is GAGVSQSPSNKVTEKGKDVELRCDPISGHTALYWYRQSLGQGLEFLIYFQGNSAPDKSGLPSDRFSAERTGGSVSTLTIQRTQQEDSAVYLCASKGSGGRTEGYTFGSGTRLTVV.

The rearrangement links TRBV30 to TRBJ2-7, with 7 bases fitting TRBD1. Germline lookup yields CDR1 GTSNPN and CDR2 SVGIG (reference sequence). This CDR3 is built from 15 residues. The V segment lost 0 bases and the J segment 3 bases; nucleotides outside the gene matches: 8. The CDR3 region is CAWSVMNRGIYEQYF. The DNA of the CDR3 is TGTGCCTGGAGTGTGATGAACAGGGGAATCTACGAGCAGTACTTC.

The chain uses TRBV4-1 and TRBJ1-1; D gene unclear. V was clipped by 4 bases and J by 0 bases, with 9 bases between them. The CDR3 is 14 amino acids. CDR1 and CDR2 from the germline V gene are MGHRA and YSYEKL. CDR3: CASSLVAVNTEAFF. CDR3 nucleotide sequence: TGCGCCAGCAGCCTGGTGGCAGTGAACACTGAAGCTTTCTTT.

This sequence joins TRBV3-1 (or the pseudogene TRBV3-2) and TRBJ2-7, with D tentatively TRBD2 (7 bases). The CDR3 totals 15 residues. The V gene lost 6 bases and the J gene lost 0 bases, with 15 bases spanning the gap. The V gene's germline CDR1 is LGHDT and CDR2 YNNKEL (reference sequence). For the CDR3, the DNA is TGTGCCAGCAGGCGCGGGGGCACCGGCTCCTACGAGCAGTACTTC. This gives the protein CASRRGGTGSYEQYF.

This clone has just a few counts. The chain links TRBV21-1 to TRBJ2-1; the table's D call, TRBD1, was not checked against the DNA. TRBV21-1 represents a pseudogene. The CDR3 consists of 14 residues. CDR3 sequence (DNA): TGTGCCAGTGAAAACAGGGGTAGATACAATGAGCAGTTCTTC. This encodes CASENRGRYNEQFF.

J is TRBJ2-2 and V is TRBV30; TRBD1 might be the D (5 bases). Between the trimmed V and J ends, which lost 0 bases and 3 bases, there was a span of 11 bases. Germline loops: CDR1 GTSNPN, CDR2 SVGIG (reference sequence). There are 15 residues in the CDR3. The CDR3 sequence is CAWSVKQGDTGELFF. CDR3 in DNA: TGTGCCTGGAGTGTAAAGCAGGGCGACACCGGGGAGCTGTTTTTT.

CDR3 protein: CASSQDRAGTTDTQYF. Written as DNA, the CDR3 is TGCGCCAGCAGCCAAGATAGAGCGGGGACTACAGATACGCAGTATTTT. The rearrangement links TRBV4-3 to TRBJ2-3, with 7 nucleotides matching TRBD2. V shed 0 bases, J shed 3 bases, and the junction held 6 bases outside the gene matches. The germline V gene has CDR1 LGHNA and CDR2 YSLEER. This CDR3 has 16 amino acids.

The chain joins TRBV6-5 to TRBJ1-2; tentatively, D is TRBD1 (5 bases). V shed 5 bases and J shed 2 bases, with 15 bases lying between them. The germline V gene encodes CDR1 MNHEY and CDR2 SVGAGI. This CDR3 spans 15 amino acids. The CDR3 reads CASSPGAGINYGYTF. CDR3 DNA sequence: TGTGCCAGCAGTCCTGGGGCAGGAATCAACTATGGCTACACCTTC.

The chain carries TRBV6-5 and TRBJ2-3; 7 positions agree with TRBD2. The germline CDR1 and CDR2 sequences are MNHEY and SVGAGI. With V trimmed by 4 bases and J by 2 bases, 6 bases remained unmatched. CDR3 length: 15 amino acids. In DNA form, the CDR3 reads TGTGCCAGCAGTTCGCCTAGCGGATCCACAGATACGCAGTATTTT. It yields the protein CASSSPSGSTDTQYF.

V is TRBV9 and J is TRBJ2-3; 7 bases are shared with TRBD2. In germline, CDR1 is SGDLS, CDR2 YYNGEE. V lost 2 bases and J lost 1; bases outside the gene matches: 10. The CDR3 loop spans 17 amino acids. CDR3 loop: CASSVAPSGRGTDTQYF. CDR3 in DNA: TGTGCCAGCAGCGTGGCCCCTTCGGGGAGGGGCACAGATACGCAGTATTTT.